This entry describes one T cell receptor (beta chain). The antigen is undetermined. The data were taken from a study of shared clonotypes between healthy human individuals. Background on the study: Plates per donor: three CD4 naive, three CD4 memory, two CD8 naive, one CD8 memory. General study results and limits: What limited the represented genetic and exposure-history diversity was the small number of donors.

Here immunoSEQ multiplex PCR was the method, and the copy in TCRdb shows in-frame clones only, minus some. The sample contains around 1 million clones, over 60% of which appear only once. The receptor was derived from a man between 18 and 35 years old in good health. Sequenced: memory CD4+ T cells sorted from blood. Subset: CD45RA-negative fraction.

CDR3 amino acids: CASSSLPGQGGEQYF. The CDR3 DNA sequence: TGTGCCAGCAGCTCCCTACCGGGACAGGGGGGCGAGCAGTACTTC. The rearrangement links TRBV7-2 to TRBJ2-7, with 11 positions matching TRBD1. CDR3 length: 15 amino acids. Germline values: CDR1 SGHTA, CDR2 FQGNSA. V dropped 4 bases and J dropped 6; count of bases not matched to a gene: 8.